The clone carrying this T cell receptor beta chain was counted between two and nine times. This sample is part of a study of human T cells and chemical hapten exposure. Indicated time point: healthy volunteer bleed at 2 weeks. The authors extracted total RNA from unfractionated whole blood. TCRdb reprocessed the RACE reads via MiXCR and lists one record per CDR3 protein. The table has roughly 130,000 distinct CDR3 sequences, approximately 9.5% seen once. This CDR3 contains 12 residues. Per the germline V gene, CDR1 is ENHRY and CDR2 is SYGVKD. Trimming took 3 bases from V and 1 from J, leaving 3 bases between them.

This TCR was recovered from a male donor in good health. Some clones in this sample may be carry-over from other donors' samples. Source material: whole blood. The chain joins TRBV10-3 to TRBJ1-1, with D unclear. The CDR3 spells CAISEKNTEAFF. CDR3 bases: TGTGCCATCAGTGAAAAGAACACTGAAGCTTTCTTT.